This T cell receptor beta chain was identified during a study of CD8 T cells in Susac syndrome. CDR1 is SGHVS and CDR2 is FQNEAQ in the germline V gene. The ends were cut back, 6 bases at V and 7 bases at J, with 13 bases in the middle. CDR3 size: 13 residues. RNA amounts of about 0.5 to 1 ug underwent reverse transcription with random hexamers. Multiplex immunoSEQ PCR targeted 54 Vbeta and 13 Jbeta TCR beta segments. TCRdb re-called the immunoSEQ multiplex PCR reads with MiXCR, one entry per CDR3 protein. The data hold over 350,000 distinct CDR3 sequences, with around 85% observed a single time. The patients serving as multiple sclerosis controls were treatment-naive. They had stable or active relapsing-remitting disease and fulfilled revised McDonald criteria.

The V gene is TRBV7-8, the J gene TRBJ2-1; D gene unclear. Sequences were obtained from CD8+ T cells from PBMCs. The sequence derives from a human donor with multiple sclerosis. The DNA for the CDR3 is TGTGCCAGCAGGCCCGAGATGAGGAATGAGCAGTTCTTC. Its protein is CASRPEMRNEQFF.